Listed below are T cell receptor beta chains from one sample, sequenced in a study of identical twins. One entry per CDR3 protein results from TCRdb running MiXCR on the 5' RACE reads. The sample lists under 350,000 distinct CDR3 sequences, 8.5% to 9.5% occurring once. The data also belong to a second study, concerning yellow fever vaccine responses in identical twins.

The sequenced sample consisted of CD8+ T cells sorted from blood. The receptors were sampled from a woman aged 18 to 35 in good health. Each CDR3 is given with its conserved first and last residue. The size field is filled for only some rows; it gives once, few, many or a size class.

clone_size cdr3_length v_call cdr3_aa
NA 17 TRBV6-2/TRBV6-3 CASSYWTGTGDTDTQYF
few 13 TRBV19 CASSGLDIYEQYF
many 11 TRBV6-2/TRBV6-3 CASSRSYEQYF
NA 14 TRBV27 CASSYWAGQETQYF
few 19 TRBV24-1 CATSGLGTDRTATTDTQYF
NA 16 TRBV5-4 CASSPIGQAYQETQYF
few 16 TRBV4-3 CASSQDLGGPTGELFF
NA 11 TRBV30 CAWKGGSEQYF
few 12 TRBV7-9 CASSLGGWEQFF
NA 12 TRBV27 CASGVSTDTQYF
NA 13 TRBV25-1 CASSEDLNEKLFF
many 9 TRBV19 CDNKFEQYF
NA 15 TRBV28 CASSTRSGGADTQYF
NA 14 TRBV2 CASSELADYYEQYF
few 13 TRBV20-1 CSAPKDSSYEQYF
NA 15 TRBV14 CASSLRALVIETQYF
NA 13 TRBV27 CAHKWGEIGELFF
many 13 TRBV2 CASSEPPDREAFF
few 14 TRBV9 CASSVGDRGTEQYF
many 12 TRBV20-1 CSAYDYLGEQFF
NA 15 TRBV9 CASSVGGAFAEKLFF
NA 16 TRBV23-1 CASSQSRAGGTDTQYF
many 15 TRBV29-1 CSVAGGWKLEYTGFF
few 15 TRBV7-2 CASSISGGAYNEQFF
many 18 TRBV15 CATSSKGQSDTVNEKLFF
many 16 TRBV12-3/TRBV12-4 CASSLEPTGPKETQYF
NA 14 TRBV29-1 CSVEWLEGTDTQYF
many 14 TRBV28 CASSPGVGSYEQYF
few 12 TRBV20-1 CSALYQDGIYTF